These 10 T cell receptor beta chains came from one sample sequenced in a study of identical twins. MiXCR was run by TCRdb on the 5' RACE reads, yielding one entry per CDR3 protein. The table includes around 220,000 distinct CDR3 sequences, around 15% detected once. The sequencing sample was made of memory (CD45RO+) T cells sorted from blood. These receptor sequences come from a young woman in good health.

The rearrangement joins TRBV19 to TRBJ1-1; 7 nucleotides line up with TRBD1. The CDR3 extends over 15 amino acids. Germline V gene data show CDR1 as LNHDA and CDR2 as SQIVND (reference sequence). The V and J ends lost 3 bases and 1 base, in that order; junction bases with no gene match: 5. The CDR3 nucleotides are TGTGCCAGTAGTATCGGTTCAGGGGGGAACACTGAAGCTTTCTTT. Protein: CASSIGSGGNTEAFF.

This clonotype has only a few counts. The chain joins TRBV19 to TRBJ2-7, with 10 bases matching TRBD2. V trimming: 4 bases; J trimming: 1 base; junction bases outside the gene matches: 7. This CDR3 has 16 residues. Germline V gives CDR1 LNHDA, CDR2 SQIVND (reference sequence). This chain's CDR3 is CASSTLGTSVSYEQYF. CDR3 DNA: TGTGCCAGTAGTACCCTCGGGACTAGCGTTTCCTACGAGCAGTACTTC.

Notes on this clonotype: A much bigger clone sits one base away, suggesting this may be a read error. The J gene is TRBJ2-1, the V gene TRBV7-2, with D hard to call. Trimming stripped 3 bases from V and 7 bases from J, with 4 bases between. The CDR3 covers 11 residues. CDR1 is SGHTA, CDR2 FQGNSA, per germline. This CDR3 reads CASSFANEQFF. The CDR3 nucleotides read TGTGCCAGCAGCTTTGCTAATGAGCAGTTCTTC. The full variable domain, with the rest looked up from reference TRBV7-2 and TRBJ2-1, is GAGVSQSPSNKVTEKGKDVELRCDPISGHTALYWYRQSLGQGLEFLIYFQGNSAPDKSGLPSDRFSAERTGGSVSTLTIQRTQQEDSAVYLCASSFANEQFFGPGTRLTVL.

This clonotype was detected only a few times. The gene calls are TRBV29-1 and TRBJ1-2, with D hard to call. From germline, CDR1 is SQVTM and CDR2 ANQGSEA. The CDR3 length is 13 residues. Between the trimmed V and J ends, which lost 6 bases and 0 bases, there was a span of 11 bases. The CDR3 loop is CSVVRVTNYGYTF. The CDR3 nucleotides are TGCAGCGTCGTTAGGGTAACTAACTATGGCTACACCTTC.

This clonotype was detected only a few times. The genes are TRBV20-1 and TRBJ1-1; D is ambiguous. Germline V gene sequence: CDR1 DFQATT, CDR2 SNEGSKA (reference sequence). V was trimmed by 8 bases and J by 4 bases, leaving 23 bases between them. The CDR3 sequence is 15 residues long. CDR3 sequence: CSFGRIGLSGTEAFF. Written as DNA, the CDR3 is TGCAGTTTTGGCAGGATCGGTTTGTCGGGCACTGAAGCTTTCTTT.

The CDR3 loop reads CASSLESSRGTQYF. CDR3 DNA sequence: TGTGCCAGCAGTCTAGAGTCTAGCAGGGGGACCCAGTACTTC. The J gene is TRBJ2-5, the V gene TRBV2; D might be TRBD1 (6 bases). With 5 bases removed from V and 7 bases from J, the gap between germline ends came to 17 bases. Looked up from germline, CDR1 is SNHLY and CDR2 is FYNNEI. The CDR3 runs 14 residues.

In its sample, this clonotype was seen a few times. This chain uses TRBV7-2 with TRBJ2-4; possibly TRBD1 for D (7 bases). The V gene lost 1 base and the J gene lost 9 bases, with 16 bases spanning the gap. The CDR3 totals 15 residues. In germline, CDR1 is SGHTA, CDR2 FQGNSA. The CDR3 nucleotides are TGTGCCAGCAGCTTAGGGGTGGGGCAGGGGGGCATTCAGTACTTC. Translated, it gives CASSLGVGQGGIQYF.

At least ten counts were recorded for this clonotype. The V and J genes are TRBV12-5 and TRBJ1-5; D is unresolved. The CDR3 has 15 residues. The germline gives CDR1 LGHNT, CDR2 FRNRAP. The germline V and J ends were trimmed by 0 bases and 1 base, with 7 bases remaining between them. This CDR3 is CASGLVQVSNQPQHF. In DNA, the CDR3 is TGTGCTAGTGGTTTGGTACAAGTAAGCAATCAGCCCCAGCATTTT.

In this sample, this clonotype turned up a few times. V gene TRBV27 combines with J gene TRBJ2-7; perhaps D is TRBD1 or TRBD2 (7 bases each). The germline CDR1 and CDR2 sequences are MNHEY and SMNVEV (reference sequence). CDR3 length: 14 amino acids. V shed 3 bases and J shed 4 bases, with 13 bases lying between them. The CDR3 here is CASSLGGGQYEQYF. The CDR3 DNA reads as TGTGCCAGCAGTTTGGGAGGGGGCCAGTACGAGCAGTACTTC.

The V call is TRBV14, the J call TRBJ2-3; TRBD2 aligns across 8 bases. CDR3 size: 14 residues. V trimming: 4 bases; J trimming: 4 bases; junction bases outside the gene matches: 4. The germline CDR1 and CDR2 sequences are SGHDN and FVKESK. The CDR3 loop is CASSLLGRADTQYF. In DNA, the CDR3 is TGTGCCAGCAGCCTACTCGGGAGGGCAGATACGCAGTATTTT.